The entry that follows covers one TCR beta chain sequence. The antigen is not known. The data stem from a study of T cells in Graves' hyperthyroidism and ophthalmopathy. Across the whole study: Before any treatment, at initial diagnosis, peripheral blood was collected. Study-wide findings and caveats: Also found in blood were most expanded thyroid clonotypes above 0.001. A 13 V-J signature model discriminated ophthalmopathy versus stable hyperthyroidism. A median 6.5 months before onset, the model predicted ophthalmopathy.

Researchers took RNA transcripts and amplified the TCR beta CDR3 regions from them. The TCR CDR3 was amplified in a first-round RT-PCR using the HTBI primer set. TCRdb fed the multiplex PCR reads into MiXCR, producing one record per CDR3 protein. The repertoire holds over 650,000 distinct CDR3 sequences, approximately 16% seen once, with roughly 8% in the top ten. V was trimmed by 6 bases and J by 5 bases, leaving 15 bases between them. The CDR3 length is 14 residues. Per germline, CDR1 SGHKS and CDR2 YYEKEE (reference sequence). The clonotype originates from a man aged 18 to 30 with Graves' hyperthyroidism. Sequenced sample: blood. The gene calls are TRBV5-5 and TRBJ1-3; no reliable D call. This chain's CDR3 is CASIEEGRRNTIYF. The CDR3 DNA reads TGTGCCAGCATCGAGGAAGGACGAAGAAACACCATATATTTT.